The clone carrying this T cell receptor (beta chain) occurred many times. This sample is part of a study of immune characterization of retroperitoneal liposarcoma. TCRdb called the PCR reads again in MiXCR, with one record for every CDR3 protein. Of 9,500 to 14,000 distinct CDR3 sequences listed, around 26% were seen once; the top ten hold over 8.5%. V lost 5 bases and J lost 5; bases outside the gene matches: 9. There are 15 residues in the CDR3. The germline CDR1 and CDR2 sequences are MNHNS and SASEGT. The receptor was isolated from a female donor with retroperitoneal liposarcoma. V is TRBV6-1 and J is TRBJ2-7; TRBD1 agrees at 10 bases. Material for sequencing was tumor tissue. The CDR3 is CASSLVDRGQNEQYF. CDR3 in DNA: TGTGCCAGCAGTCTAGTCGACAGGGGGCAGAACGAGCAGTACTTC.